This note documents a single TCR beta chain sequence. The antigen is unknown. CDR3 length equals 16 residues. CDR1 is KGHSH and CDR2 is LQKENI in the germline V gene. Trimming removed 0 bases at V and 5 bases at J, with 14 bases between. This entry comes from a study of tumor-infiltrating lymphocytes in localized non-small cell lung cancer. Study context: Patients included smokers and never-smokers with various histologies, some sampled after neoadjuvant chemotherapy.

Repertoires were generated with immunoSEQ multiplex PCR, while TCRdb's copy carries only in-frame clones and drops some. The sample consists of some 29,000 clones, approximately 85% of them appearing once. Study-level points and caveats: Tumor T-cell fraction from TCR sequencing was not associated with recurrence-free survival (p = 0.61).

The TCR comes from a human donor with non-small cell lung cancer. The chain uses TRBV18 and TRBJ2-1, with D maybe TRBD1 (5 bases). Sequencing used lung tumor tissue. CDR3 protein: CASSPPGQGRDNEQFF. The CDR3, as DNA: TGTGCCAGCTCACCACCGGGGCAGGGTAGGGACAATGAGCAGTTCTTC.